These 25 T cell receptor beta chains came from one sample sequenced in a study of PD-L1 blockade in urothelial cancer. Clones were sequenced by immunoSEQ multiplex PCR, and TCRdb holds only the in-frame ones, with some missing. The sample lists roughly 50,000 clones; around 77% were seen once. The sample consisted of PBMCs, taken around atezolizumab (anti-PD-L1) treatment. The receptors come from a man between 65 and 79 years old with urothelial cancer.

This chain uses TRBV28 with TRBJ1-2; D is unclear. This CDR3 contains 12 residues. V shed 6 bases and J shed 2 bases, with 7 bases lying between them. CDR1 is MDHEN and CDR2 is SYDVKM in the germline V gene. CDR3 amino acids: CASSRLNYGYTF. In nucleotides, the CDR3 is TGTGCCAGCAGCCGCCTAAACTATGGCTACACCTTC.

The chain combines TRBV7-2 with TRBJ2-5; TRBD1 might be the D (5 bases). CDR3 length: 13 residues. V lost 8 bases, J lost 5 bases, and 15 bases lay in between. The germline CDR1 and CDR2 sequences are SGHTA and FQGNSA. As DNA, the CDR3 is TGTGCCAGCGGCCAGGGTGCCGGCGAGACCCAGTACTTC. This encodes CASGQGAGETQYF.

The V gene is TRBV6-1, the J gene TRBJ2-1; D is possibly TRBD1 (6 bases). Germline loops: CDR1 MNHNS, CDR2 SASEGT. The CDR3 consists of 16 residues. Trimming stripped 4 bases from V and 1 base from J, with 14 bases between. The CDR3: CASSGQEHESYNEQFF. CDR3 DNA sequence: TGTGCCAGCAGTGGACAGGAACACGAATCCTACAATGAGCAGTTCTTC.

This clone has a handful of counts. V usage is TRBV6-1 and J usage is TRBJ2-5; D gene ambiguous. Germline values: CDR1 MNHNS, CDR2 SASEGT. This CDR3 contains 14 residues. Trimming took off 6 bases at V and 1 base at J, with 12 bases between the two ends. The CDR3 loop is CASSRSTPQETQYF. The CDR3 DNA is TGTGCCAGCAGCCGCAGTACCCCCCAAGAGACCCAGTACTTC.

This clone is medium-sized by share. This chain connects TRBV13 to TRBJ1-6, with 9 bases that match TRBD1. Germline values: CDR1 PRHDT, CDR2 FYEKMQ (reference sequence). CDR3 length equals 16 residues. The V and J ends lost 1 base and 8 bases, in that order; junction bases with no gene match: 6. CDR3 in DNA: TGTGCCAGCAGCTTAGCCGCCGGGACAGGGTATTCACCCCTCCACTTT. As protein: CASSLAAGTGYSPLHF.

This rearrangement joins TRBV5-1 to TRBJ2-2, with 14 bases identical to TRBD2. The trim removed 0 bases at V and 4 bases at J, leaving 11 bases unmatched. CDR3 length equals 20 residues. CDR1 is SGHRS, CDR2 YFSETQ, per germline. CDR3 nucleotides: TGCGCCAGCAGCTTGGGACTTCGACTAGCGGGGGGGCAAGTCACCGGGGAGCTGTTTTTT. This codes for CASSLGLRLAGGQVTGELFF. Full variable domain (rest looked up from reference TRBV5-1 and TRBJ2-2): KAGVTQTPRYLIKTRGQQVTLSCSPISGHRSVSWYQQTPGQGLQFLFEYFSETQRNKGNFPGRFSGRQFSNSRSEMNVSTLELGDSALYLCASSLGLRLAGGQVTGELFFGEGSRLTVL.

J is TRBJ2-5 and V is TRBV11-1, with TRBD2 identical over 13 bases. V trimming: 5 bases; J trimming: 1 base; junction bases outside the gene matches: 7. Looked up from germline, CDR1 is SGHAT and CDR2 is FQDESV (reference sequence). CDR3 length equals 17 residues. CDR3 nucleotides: TGTGCCAGCAGCAGAGGGACTAGCGGGGCCCTCCAAGAGACCCAGTACTTC. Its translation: CASSRGTSGALQETQYF.

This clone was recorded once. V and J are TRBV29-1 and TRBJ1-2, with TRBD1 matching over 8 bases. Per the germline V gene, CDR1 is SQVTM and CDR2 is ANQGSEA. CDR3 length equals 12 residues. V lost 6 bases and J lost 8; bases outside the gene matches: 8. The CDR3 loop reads CSVTTGAKGYTF. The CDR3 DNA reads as TGCAGCGTAACGACAGGGGCTAAAGGCTACACCTTC.

Here the CDR3 reads CASSYGENSPLHF. CDR3 sequence (DNA): TGCGCCAGCAGCTACGGAGAGAATTCACCCCTCCACTTT. The J gene is TRBJ1-6, the V gene TRBV5-1; D remains ambiguous. Germline CDR1 SGHRS, CDR2 YFSETQ. The CDR3 has 13 amino acids. Deletions cut 3 bases from V and 7 bases from J, with 8 bases between.

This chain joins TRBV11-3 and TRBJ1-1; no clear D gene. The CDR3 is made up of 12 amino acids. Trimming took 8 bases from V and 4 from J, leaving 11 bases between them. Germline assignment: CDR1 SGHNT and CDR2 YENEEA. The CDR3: CASAEVGTEAFF. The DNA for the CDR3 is TGTGCCAGCGCGGAAGTGGGCACTGAAGCTTTCTTT.

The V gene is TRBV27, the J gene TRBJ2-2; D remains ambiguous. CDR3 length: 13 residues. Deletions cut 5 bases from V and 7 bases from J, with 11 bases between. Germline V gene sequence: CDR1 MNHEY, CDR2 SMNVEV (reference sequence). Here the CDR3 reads CASSPDTSGELFF. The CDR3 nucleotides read TGTGCCAGCAGTCCCGATACCAGCGGGGAGCTGTTTTTT.

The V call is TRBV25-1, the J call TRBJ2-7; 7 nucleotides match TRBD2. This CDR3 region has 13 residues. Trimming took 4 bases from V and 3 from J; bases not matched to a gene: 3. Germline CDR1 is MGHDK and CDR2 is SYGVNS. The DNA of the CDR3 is TGTGCCAGCAGTGCGGGGGGAGGCTACGAGCAGTACTTC. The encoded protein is CASSAGGGYEQYF.

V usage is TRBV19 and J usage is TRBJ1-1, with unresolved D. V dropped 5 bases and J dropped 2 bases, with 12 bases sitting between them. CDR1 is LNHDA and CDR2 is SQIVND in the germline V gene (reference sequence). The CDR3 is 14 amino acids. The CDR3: CASSAYSFNTEAFF. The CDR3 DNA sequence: TGTGCCAGTAGTGCGTACAGCTTCAACACTGAAGCTTTCTTT.

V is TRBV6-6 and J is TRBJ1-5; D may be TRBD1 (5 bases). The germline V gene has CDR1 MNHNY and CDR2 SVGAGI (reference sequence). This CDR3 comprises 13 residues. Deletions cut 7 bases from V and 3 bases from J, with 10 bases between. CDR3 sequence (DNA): TGTGCCAGCACCCCGGACAACAATCAGCCCCAGCATTTT. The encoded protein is CASTPDNNQPQHF.

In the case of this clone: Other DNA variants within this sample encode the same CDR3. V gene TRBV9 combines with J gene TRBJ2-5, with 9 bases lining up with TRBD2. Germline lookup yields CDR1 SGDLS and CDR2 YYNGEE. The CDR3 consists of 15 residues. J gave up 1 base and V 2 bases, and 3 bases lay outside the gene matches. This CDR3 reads CASSVSGSSQETQYF. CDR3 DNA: TGTGCCAGCAGCGTTAGCGGGAGTAGCCAAGAGACCCAGTACTTC.

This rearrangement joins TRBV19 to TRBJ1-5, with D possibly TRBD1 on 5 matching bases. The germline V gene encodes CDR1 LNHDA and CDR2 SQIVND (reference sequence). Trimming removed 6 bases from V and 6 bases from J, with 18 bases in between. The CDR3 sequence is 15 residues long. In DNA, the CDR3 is TGTGCCAGTAGGGTGACAGCCGGGTTCGGTCAGCCCCAGCATTTT. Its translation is CASRVTAGFGQPQHF.

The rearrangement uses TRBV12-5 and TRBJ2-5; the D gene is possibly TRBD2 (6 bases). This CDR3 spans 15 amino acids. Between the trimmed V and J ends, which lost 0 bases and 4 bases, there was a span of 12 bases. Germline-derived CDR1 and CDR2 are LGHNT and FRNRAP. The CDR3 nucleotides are TGTGCTAGTGGTTTGGTACGTGGGGGAGGAGAGACCCAGTACTTC. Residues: CASGLVRGGGETQYF.

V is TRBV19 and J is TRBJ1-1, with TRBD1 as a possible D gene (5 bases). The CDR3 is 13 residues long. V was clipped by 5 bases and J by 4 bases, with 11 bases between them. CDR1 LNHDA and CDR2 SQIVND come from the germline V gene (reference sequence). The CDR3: CASSAARGTEAFF. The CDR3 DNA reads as TGTGCCAGTAGTGCCGCTAGGGGCACTGAAGCTTTCTTT.

CDR3 sequence reads: CAIQGLGGELFF. The CDR3 nucleotides read TGTGCCATTCAGGGGCTAGGGGGGGAGCTGTTTTTT. The chain links TRBV27 to TRBJ2-2; a possible D gene is TRBD1 (6 bases). The CDR3 runs 12 residues. Germline CDR1 is MNHEY and CDR2 is SMNVEV (reference sequence). Trimming stripped 10 bases from V and 8 bases from J, with 14 bases between.

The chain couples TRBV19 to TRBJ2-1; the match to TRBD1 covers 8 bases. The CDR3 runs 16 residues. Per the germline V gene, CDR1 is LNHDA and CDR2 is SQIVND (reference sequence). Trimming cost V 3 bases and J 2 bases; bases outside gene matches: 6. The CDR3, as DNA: TGTGCCAGTAGTATCCGGGGGACAGGTGCCTACAATGAGCAGTTCTTC. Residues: CASSIRGTGAYNEQFF. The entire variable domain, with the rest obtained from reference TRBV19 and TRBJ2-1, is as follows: DGGITQSPKYLFRKEGQNVTLSCEQNLNHDAMYWYRQDPGQGLRLIYYSQIVNDFQKGDIAEGYSVSREKKESFPLTVTSAQKNPTAFYLCASSIRGTGAYNEQFFGPGTRLTVL.

CDR3 sequence (DNA): TGCGCCAGCAGCGGAGACAGGGGCCACGAGCAGTACTTC. It translates to CASSGDRGHEQYF. V is TRBV5-1 and J is TRBJ2-7; TRBD1 matches 8 bases. The V segment lost 4 bases and the J segment 5 bases; nucleotides outside the gene matches: 5. Germline values: CDR1 SGHRS, CDR2 YFSETQ. This CDR3 region has 13 residues.

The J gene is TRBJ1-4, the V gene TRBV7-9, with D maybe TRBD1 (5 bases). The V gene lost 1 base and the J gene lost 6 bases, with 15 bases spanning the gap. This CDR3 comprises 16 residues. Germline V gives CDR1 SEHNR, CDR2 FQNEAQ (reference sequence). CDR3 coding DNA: TGTGCCAGCAGCTTAGAGTTAGGAGGGGAGGATGAAAAACTGTTTTTT. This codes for CASSLELGGEDEKLFF.

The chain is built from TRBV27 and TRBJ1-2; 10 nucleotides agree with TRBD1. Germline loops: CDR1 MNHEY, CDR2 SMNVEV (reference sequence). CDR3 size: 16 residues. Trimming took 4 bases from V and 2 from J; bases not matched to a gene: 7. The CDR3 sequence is CASSWTGGRGNYGYTF. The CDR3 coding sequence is TGTGCCAGCAGTTGGACAGGGGGGCGGGGGAACTATGGCTACACCTTC.

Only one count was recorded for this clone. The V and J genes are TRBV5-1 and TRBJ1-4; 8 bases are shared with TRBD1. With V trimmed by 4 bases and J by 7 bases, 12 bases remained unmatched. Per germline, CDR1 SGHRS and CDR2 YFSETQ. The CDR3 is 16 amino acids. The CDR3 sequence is CASSAGQALFGEKLFF. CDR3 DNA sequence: TGCGCCAGCAGCGCGGGACAGGCGCTCTTTGGTGAAAAACTGTTTTTT.

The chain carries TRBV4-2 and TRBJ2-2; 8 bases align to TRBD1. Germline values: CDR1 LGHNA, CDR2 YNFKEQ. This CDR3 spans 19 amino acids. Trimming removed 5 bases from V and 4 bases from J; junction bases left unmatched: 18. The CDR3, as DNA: TGTGCCAGCAGCTACAGACAACTCCGACAGGGGCTCGTCACCGGGGAGCTGTTTTTT. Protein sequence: CASSYRQLRQGLVTGELFF.